Below are 13 T cell receptor beta chains sequenced from a single sample in a study of cytomegalovirus exposure and HLA in healthy donors. The PCR employed 60 Vbeta primers together with 13 Jbeta primers. Some clones are missing from TCRdb's copy, which holds only in-frame ones; the method was immunoSEQ multiplex PCR. In the table there are approximately 120,000 clones, more than 75% of which are singletons. Material: PBMCs. Source of these receptors: a woman aged 55-69 years in good health and CMV-seropositive.

The gene calls are TRBV30 and TRBJ2-3; possible D gene TRBD2, 5 bases. The ends were cut back, 2 bases at V and 3 bases at J, with 15 bases in the middle. Germline V CDR1 and CDR2: GTSNPN, SVGIG (reference sequence). This CDR3 is 15 amino acids long. As DNA, the CDR3 is TGTGCCTGGAGTAGCATGGGGAGTTGGACAGATACGCAGTATTTT. Its protein product is CAWSSMGSWTDTQYF.

This sequence joins TRBV2 and TRBJ1-2; D call uncertain. The CDR3 consists of 14 residues. Trimming removed 3 bases at V and 5 bases at J, with 13 bases between. The germline gives CDR1 SNHLY, CDR2 FYNNEI. Here the CDR3 DNA reads TGTGCCAGCAGTGAGATTGGCCCACAATATGGCTACACCTTC. Translation: CASSEIGPQYGYTF.

V usage is TRBV11-2 and J usage is TRBJ2-7; D remains unclear. CDR1 is SGHAT and CDR2 is FQNNGV in the germline V gene. The CDR3 has 14 amino acids. Deletions cut 5 bases from V and 1 base from J, with 12 bases between. The DNA for the CDR3 is TGTGCCAGCAGCCCCCTCCTAGGTTCCTACGAGCAGTACTTC. Encoded protein: CASSPLLGSYEQYF.

This chain joins TRBV19 and TRBJ2-6, with D uncertain. The CDR3 runs 15 residues. The V end was cut by 4 bases, the J end by 0 bases, with 7 bases between. Per the germline V gene, CDR1 is LNHDA and CDR2 is SQIVND (reference sequence). CDR3 protein: CASSTLSSGANVLTF. As DNA, the CDR3 is TGTGCCAGTAGTACCCTGTCCTCTGGGGCCAACGTCCTGACTTTC.

Remarks on this clone: The identical CDR3 is also encoded by other nucleotide sequences in the sample. The J gene is TRBJ2-2, the V gene TRBV5-1, with 13 bases matching TRBD2. V gave up 3 bases and J gave up 2 bases; unmatched junction bases: 4. Germline lookup yields CDR1 SGHRS and CDR2 YFSETQ. This CDR3 is 17 amino acids long. CDR3 region: CASSWTSGSPNTGELFF. CDR3 bases: TGCGCCAGCAGCTGGACTAGCGGGAGTCCAAACACCGGGGAGCTGTTTTTT.

The chain joins TRBV6-5 to TRBJ1-2; D is possibly TRBD1 (6 bases). CDR1 and CDR2 (germline): MNHEY, SVGAGI. This CDR3 has 13 residues. V lost 5 bases and J lost 8, with 15 bases in between. In DNA form, the CDR3 reads TGTGCCAGCAGTCCCCGGGGGGCTTGGGGCTACACCTTC. Translating gives CASSPRGAWGYTF.

The rearrangement joins TRBV10-2 to TRBJ2-1; TRBD2 aligns across 7 bases. The CDR3 loop spans 16 amino acids. The V and J ends lost 3 bases and 2 bases, in that order; junction bases with no gene match: 7. Germline V gene sequence: CDR1 WSHSY, CDR2 SAAADI. The chain's CDR3 is CASSELAGLPYNEQFF. The CDR3 DNA is TGCGCCAGCAGTGAATTAGCGGGCCTGCCCTACAATGAGCAGTTCTTC.

This clone came up once. The V call is TRBV30, the J call TRBJ2-1; 7 bases agree with TRBD2. CDR1 and CDR2 from the germline V gene are GTSNPN and SVGIG (reference sequence). V lost 0 bases, J lost 5 bases, and 10 bases stayed unmatched. The CDR3 totals 16 residues. The chain's CDR3 is CAWSVGYWEGNNEQFF. In nucleotides, the CDR3 is TGTGCCTGGAGTGTAGGATACTGGGAGGGGAACAATGAGCAGTTCTTC.

The chain has TRBV19 and TRBJ2-3, with TRBD2 matching 11 bases. The CDR3 is made up of 16 amino acids. Germline V gene lookup returns CDR1 LNHDA and CDR2 SQIVND (reference sequence). Trimming removed 7 bases from V and 4 bases from J; junction bases left unmatched: 10. CDR3 amino acids: CASTSRLAGTADTQYF. CDR3 DNA sequence: TGTGCCAGTACTAGTCGACTAGCGGGAACGGCAGATACGCAGTATTTT.

V gene TRBV10-3 combines with J gene TRBJ2-7, with TRBD2 identical over 9 bases. Germline loops: CDR1 ENHRY, CDR2 SYGVKD. There are 14 residues in the CDR3. V lost 3 bases and J lost 3; bases outside the gene matches: 3. The CDR3 DNA reads as TGTGCCATCAGTGAATCAGCGGGGGGCTACGAGCAGTACTTC. Translated: CAISESAGGYEQYF.

The chain is built from TRBV5-5 and TRBJ1-5; D gene ambiguous. CDR1 is SGHKS and CDR2 is YYEKEE in the germline V gene (reference sequence). V lost 0 bases, J lost 0 bases, and 13 bases lay in between. The CDR3 covers 17 residues. CDR3 in DNA: TGTGCCAGCAGCTTGGCCCGGACCGACTATAGCAATCAGCCCCAGCATTTT. Translated, it gives CASSLARTDYSNQPQHF.

This chain uses TRBV7-2 with TRBJ2-2; 8 bases match TRBD1. V dropped 6 bases and J dropped 1; count of bases not matched to a gene: 4. Germline CDR1 SGHTA, CDR2 FQGNSA. The length of the CDR3 is 15 residues. For the CDR3, the DNA is TGTGCCAGCAGGCCTACAGGGGGGAACACCGGGGAGCTGTTTTTT. It yields the protein CASRPTGGNTGELFF.

This clone turned up a few times. V and J are TRBV7-2 and TRBJ2-6; 7 bases agree with TRBD2. The CDR3 loop spans 15 amino acids. The germline CDR1 and CDR2 sequences are SGHTA and FQGNSA. V lost 4 bases, J lost 0 bases, and 0 bases stayed unmatched. CDR3: CASSSGGSGANVLTF. The DNA of the CDR3 is TGTGCCAGCAGCTCGGGGGGCTCTGGGGCCAACGTCCTGACTTTC.